The 8 T cell receptor beta chains presented below share a single source sample, sequenced in a study of control samples from healthy donors and cancer patients. TCRdb's table, derived via immunoSEQ multiplex PCR, lists solely in-frame clones and lacks some. The repertoire holds about 120,000 clones, approximately 89% seen once, with around 3.3% in the top ten. Sequenced input: blood. The receptor source for this set is a man in his forties in good health.

The chain links TRBV28 to TRBJ2-2; D gene uncertain. Germline lookup yields CDR1 MDHEN and CDR2 SYDVKM. The CDR3 extends over 14 amino acids. Between the trimmed V and J ends, which lost 5 bases and 1 base, there was a span of 8 bases. Here the CDR3 reads CASSLRQNTGELFF. The CDR3 nucleotides are TGTGCCAGCAGTCTTAGACAGAACACCGGGGAGCTGTTTTTT.

The gene calls are TRBV9 and TRBJ1-1; D may be TRBD1 (6 bases). CDR1 SGDLS and CDR2 YYNGEE come from the germline V gene. The V and J ends lost 3 bases and 10 bases respectively, with 19 bases between them. CDR3 size: 14 residues. The CDR3 sequence: CASSDLTGSASAFF. The CDR3 DNA follows: TGTGCCAGCAGCGACTTAACAGGGTCTGCCTCAGCTTTCTTT.

The gene calls are TRBV10-2 and TRBJ1-1; 7 bases match TRBD1. The CDR3 is 15 residues long. The germline gives CDR1 WSHSY, CDR2 SAAADI. Trimming removed 3 bases from V and 11 bases from J; junction bases left unmatched: 15. The CDR3 sequence: CASSDRQGNWMGAFF. Written as DNA, the CDR3 is TGCGCCAGCAGTGATCGACAGGGTAACTGGATGGGGGCTTTCTTT.

The chain carries TRBV19 and TRBJ1-2; TRBD1 matches 7 bases. Losses at the gene ends were 3 bases for V and 8 bases for J; bases not matched to a gene: 6. The V gene's germline CDR1 is LNHDA and CDR2 SQIVND (reference sequence). The length of the CDR3 is 13 residues. The CDR3 is CASSIGGGKGYTF. The CDR3, as DNA: TGTGCCAGTAGTATTGGAGGGGGCAAGGGCTACACCTTC.

This chain connects TRBV3-1 (or the pseudogene TRBV3-2) to TRBJ2-1; TRBD1 aligns across 9 bases. In germline, CDR1 is LGHDT, CDR2 YNNKEL (reference sequence). The CDR3 runs 17 residues. V shed 0 bases, J shed 8 bases, and the junction held 11 bases outside the gene matches. The CDR3 coding sequence is TGTGCCAGCAGCCAAGACCCGGGACAGGGTTTTGTGGATGAGCAGTTCTTC. Translated: CASSQDPGQGFVDEQFF.

The chain carries TRBV28 and TRBJ1-2, with TRBD1 as a possible D gene (5 bases). The germline gives CDR1 MDHEN, CDR2 SYDVKM. This CDR3 contains 15 residues. V lost 3 bases and J lost 4, with 15 bases in between. DNA for the CDR3: TGTGCCAGCAGTTTGGGGACCGGGGGTTTCTATGGCTACACCTTC. Residues: CASSLGTGGFYGYTF.

The genes are TRBV5-1 and TRBJ2-7, with 11 bases that match TRBD1. CDR3 length: 13 residues. Germline V gene lookup returns CDR1 SGHRS and CDR2 YFSETQ. Trimming removed 3 bases from V and 6 bases from J; junction bases left unmatched: 2. This chain's CDR3 is CASSWGTGGEQYF. The CDR3 DNA follows: TGCGCCAGCAGCTGGGGGACAGGGGGCGAGCAGTACTTC.

The chain joins TRBV3-1 (or the pseudogene TRBV3-2) to TRBJ1-6, with 10 bases matching TRBD1. The CDR3 is 14 residues long. CDR1 LGHDT and CDR2 YNNKEL come from the germline V gene (reference sequence). Unmatched junction bases numbered 3, after V lost 6 bases and J lost 7 bases. The CDR3 bases are TGTGCCAGCAGAGGGACAGGGGAGAATTCACCCCTCCACTTT. It specifies CASRGTGENSPLHF.